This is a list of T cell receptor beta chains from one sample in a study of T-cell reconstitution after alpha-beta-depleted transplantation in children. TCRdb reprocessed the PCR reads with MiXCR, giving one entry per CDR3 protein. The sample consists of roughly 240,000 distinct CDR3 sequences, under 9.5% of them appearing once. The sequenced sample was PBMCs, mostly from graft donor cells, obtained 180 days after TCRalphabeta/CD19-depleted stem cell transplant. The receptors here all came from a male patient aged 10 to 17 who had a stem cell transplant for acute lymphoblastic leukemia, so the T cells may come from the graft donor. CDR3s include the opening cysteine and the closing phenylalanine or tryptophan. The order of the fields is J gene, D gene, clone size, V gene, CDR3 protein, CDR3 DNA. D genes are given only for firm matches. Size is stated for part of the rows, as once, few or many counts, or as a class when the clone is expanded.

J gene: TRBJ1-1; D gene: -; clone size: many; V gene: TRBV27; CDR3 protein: CASSLNRVMNTEAFF; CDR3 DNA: TGTGCCAGCAGTTTAAACAGGGTAATGAACACTGAAGCTTTCTTT
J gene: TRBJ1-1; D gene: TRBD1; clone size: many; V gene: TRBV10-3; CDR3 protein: CAIRGQQNTEAFF; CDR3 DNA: TGTGCCATCCGGGGACAGCAGAACACTGAAGCTTTCTTT
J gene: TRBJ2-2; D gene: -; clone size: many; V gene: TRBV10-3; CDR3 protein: CAITGMGDTGELFF; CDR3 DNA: TGTGCCATCACAGGAATGGGGGACACCGGGGAGCTGTTTTTT
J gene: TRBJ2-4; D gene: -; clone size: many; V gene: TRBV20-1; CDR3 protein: CSARGAPPRNIQYF; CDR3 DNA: TGCAGTGCTAGAGGGGCGCCCCCCCGGAACATTCAGTACTTC
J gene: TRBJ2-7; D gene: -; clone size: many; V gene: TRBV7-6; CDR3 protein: CASSPTPTYEQYF; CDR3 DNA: TGTGCCAGCAGCCCGACTCCTACCTACGAGCAGTACTTC
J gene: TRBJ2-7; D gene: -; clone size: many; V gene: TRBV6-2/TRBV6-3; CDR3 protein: CASSSVASYEQYF; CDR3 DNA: TGTGCCAGCAGTTCCGTAGCGTCCTACGAGCAGTACTTC
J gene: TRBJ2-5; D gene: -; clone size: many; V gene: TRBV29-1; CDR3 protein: CSAWGAQETQYF; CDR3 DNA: TGCAGCGCCTGGGGGGCCCAAGAGACCCAGTACTTC
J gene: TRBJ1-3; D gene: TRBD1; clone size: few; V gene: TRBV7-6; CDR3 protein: CASSFKPGTGDSSGNTIYF; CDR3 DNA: TGTGCCAGCAGCTTCAAACCCGGGACAGGGGACAGCTCTGGAAACACCATATATTTT
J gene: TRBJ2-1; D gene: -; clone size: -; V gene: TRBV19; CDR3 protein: CASSSPVRSYNEQFF; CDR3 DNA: TGTGCCAGTAGTAGTCCCGTTCGCTCCTACAATGAGCAGTTCTTC
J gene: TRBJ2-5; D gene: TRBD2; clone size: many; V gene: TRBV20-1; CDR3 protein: CSARSLAGDLETQYF; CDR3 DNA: TGCAGTGCTAGATCGTTAGCGGGAGATCTGGAGACCCAGTACTTC
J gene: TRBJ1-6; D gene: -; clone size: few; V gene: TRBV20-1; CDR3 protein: CSARASPVGSHRVSPLHF; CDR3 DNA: TGCAGTGCTAGAGCCAGCCCGGTGGGGAGTCACAGGGTTTCACCCCTCCACTTT
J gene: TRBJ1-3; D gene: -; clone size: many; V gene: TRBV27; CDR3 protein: CASGRGIADTIYF; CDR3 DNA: TGTGCCAGCGGGCGGGGTATAGCGGACACCATATATTTT
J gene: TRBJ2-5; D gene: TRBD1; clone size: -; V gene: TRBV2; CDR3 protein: CTCSFGRGRDRAQETQYF; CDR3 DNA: TGTACCTGCAGTTTCGGACGCGGCCGGGACAGGGCTCAAGAGACCCAGTACTTC
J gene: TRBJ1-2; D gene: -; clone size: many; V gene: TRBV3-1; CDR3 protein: CASTPGSQGMSGYTF; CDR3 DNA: TGTGCCAGCACCCCCGGGTCCCAGGGAATGAGCGGCTACACCTTC
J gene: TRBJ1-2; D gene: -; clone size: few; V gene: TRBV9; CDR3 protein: CASSVVPGHYGYTF; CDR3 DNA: TGTGCCAGCAGCGTAGTACCCGGGCATTATGGCTACACCTTC
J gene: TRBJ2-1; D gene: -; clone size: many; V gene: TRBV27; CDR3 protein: CASSLSAQGNEQFF; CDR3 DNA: TGTGCCAGCAGTTTATCGGCGCAGGGAAATGAGCAGTTCTTC
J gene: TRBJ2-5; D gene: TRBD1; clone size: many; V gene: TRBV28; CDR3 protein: CASSSAGTGIETQYF; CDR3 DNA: TGTGCCAGCAGTTCCGCCGGGACAGGGATAGAGACCCAGTACTTC
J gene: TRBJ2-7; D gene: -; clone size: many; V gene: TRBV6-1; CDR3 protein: CASGGLSSSYEQYF; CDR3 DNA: TGTGCCAGCGGGGGGCTTTCGAGCTCCTACGAGCAGTACTTC
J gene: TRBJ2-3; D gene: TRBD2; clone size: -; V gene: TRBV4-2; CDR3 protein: CASSQDGGLAEITDTQYF; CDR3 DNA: TGTGCCAGCAGCCAAGATGGGGGACTAGCGGAGATCACAGATACGCAGTATTTT
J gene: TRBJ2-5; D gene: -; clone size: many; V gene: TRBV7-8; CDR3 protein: CASSKVTGPPIATQYF; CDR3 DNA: TGTGCCAGCAGCAAGGTCACAGGGCCCCCCATTGCGACCCAGTACTTC
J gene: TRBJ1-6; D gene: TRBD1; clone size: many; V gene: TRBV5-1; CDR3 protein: CASSRDRVSSPLHF; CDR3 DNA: TGCGCCAGCAGTCGGGACAGGGTTTCGTCACCCCTCCACTTT
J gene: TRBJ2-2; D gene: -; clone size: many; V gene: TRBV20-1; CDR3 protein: CSARDLVTGELFF; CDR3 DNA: TGCAGTGCTCGCGACTTGGTCACCGGGGAGCTGTTTTTT
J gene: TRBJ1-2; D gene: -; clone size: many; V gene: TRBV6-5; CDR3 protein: CASSYSEINNYGYTF; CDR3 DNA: TGTGCCAGCAGTTACTCAGAGATTAACAACTATGGCTACACCTTC
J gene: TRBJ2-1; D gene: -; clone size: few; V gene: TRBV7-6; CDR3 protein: CASSFPGSYNEQFF; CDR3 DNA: TGTGCCAGCAGCTTTCCCGGCTCCTACAATGAGCAGTTCTTC
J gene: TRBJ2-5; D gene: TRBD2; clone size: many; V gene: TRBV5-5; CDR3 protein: CASSAQPPSGGAKTQYF; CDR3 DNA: TGTGCCAGCAGCGCACAACCCCCTAGCGGGGGGGCTAAGACCCAGTACTTC
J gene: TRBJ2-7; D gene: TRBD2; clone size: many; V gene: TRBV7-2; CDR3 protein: CASSSSRTSGSYEQYF; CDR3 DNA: TGTGCCAGCAGCTCGTCTAGGACTAGCGGCTCCTACGAGCAGTACTTC
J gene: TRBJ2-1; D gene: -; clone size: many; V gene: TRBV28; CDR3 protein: CASGTPGPPSSYNEQFF; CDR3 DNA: TGTGCCAGTGGGACACCCGGACCCCCAAGCTCCTACAATGAGCAGTTCTTC
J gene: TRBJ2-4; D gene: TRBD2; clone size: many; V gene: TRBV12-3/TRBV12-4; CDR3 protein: CASSFKRGPQGGVQYF; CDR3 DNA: TGTGCCAGCAGTTTTAAGAGGGGACCCCAGGGAGGGGTTCAGTACTTC
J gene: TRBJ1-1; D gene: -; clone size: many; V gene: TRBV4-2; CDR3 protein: CASSQTGRDATEAFF; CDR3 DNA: TGTGCCAGCAGCCAAACAGGGAGGGATGCGACTGAAGCTTTCTTT
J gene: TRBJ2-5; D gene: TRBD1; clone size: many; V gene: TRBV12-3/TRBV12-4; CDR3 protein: CASSNRGWETQYF; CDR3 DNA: TGTGCCAGCAGTAACAGGGGCTGGGAGACCCAGTACTTC
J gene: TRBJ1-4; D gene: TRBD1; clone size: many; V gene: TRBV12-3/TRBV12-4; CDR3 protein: CASSPGTGYEKLFF; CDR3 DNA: TGTGCCAGCAGTCCCGGGACAGGGTATGAAAAACTGTTTTTT
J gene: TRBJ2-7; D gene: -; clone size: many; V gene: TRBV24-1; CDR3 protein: CATSDFRTTEQYF; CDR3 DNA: TGTGCCACCAGTGATTTTCGGACTACCGAGCAGTACTTC
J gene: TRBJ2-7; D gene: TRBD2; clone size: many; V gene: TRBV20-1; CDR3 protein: CSARRTTSDTYEQYF; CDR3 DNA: TGCAGTGCTAGGAGGACTACTAGCGATACCTACGAGCAGTACTTC
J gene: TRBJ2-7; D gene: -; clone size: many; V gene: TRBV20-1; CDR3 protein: CGARGSASYEQYF; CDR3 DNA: TGCGGGGCTAGGGGGAGCGCCTCCTACGAGCAGTACTTC
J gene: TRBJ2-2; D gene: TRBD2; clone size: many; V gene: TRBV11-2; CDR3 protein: CASSRLAGVTGELFF; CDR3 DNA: TGTGCCAGCAGCCGACTAGCGGGAGTAACCGGGGAGCTGTTTTTT
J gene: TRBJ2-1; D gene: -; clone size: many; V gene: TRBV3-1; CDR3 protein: CASSQDTGAGNEQFF; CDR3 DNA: TGTGCCAGCAGCCAAGATACAGGAGCCGGCAATGAGCAGTTCTTC
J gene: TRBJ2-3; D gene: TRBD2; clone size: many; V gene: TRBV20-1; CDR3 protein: CSARDASRGGLTDTQYF; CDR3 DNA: TGCAGTGCTAGAGATGCCTCGCGGGGGGGCCTGACAGATACGCAGTATTTT
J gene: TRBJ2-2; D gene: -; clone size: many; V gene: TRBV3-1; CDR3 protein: CASSELVRTGELFF; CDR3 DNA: TGTGCCAGCAGCGAACTAGTGAGGACCGGGGAGCTGTTTTTT
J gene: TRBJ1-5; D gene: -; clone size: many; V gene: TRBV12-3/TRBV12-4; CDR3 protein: CASSLRYNQPQHF; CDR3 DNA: TGTGCCAGCAGTTTACGGTACAATCAGCCCCAGCATTTT
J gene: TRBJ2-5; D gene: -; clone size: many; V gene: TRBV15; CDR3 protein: CATSSIRGFQETQYF; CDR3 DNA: TGTGCCACCAGCAGTATCAGGGGATTCCAAGAGACCCAGTACTTC
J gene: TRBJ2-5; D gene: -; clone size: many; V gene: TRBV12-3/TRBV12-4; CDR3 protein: CASSSLAVETQYF; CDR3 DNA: TGTGCCAGCAGTTCACTAGCAGTGGAGACCCAGTACTTC
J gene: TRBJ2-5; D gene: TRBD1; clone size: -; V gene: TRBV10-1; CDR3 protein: CASSMGQGRHQYF; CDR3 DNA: TGCGCCAGCAGTATGGGACAGGGGAGGCACCAGTACTTC
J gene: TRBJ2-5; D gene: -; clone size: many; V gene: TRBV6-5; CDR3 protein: CASSYNFQETQYF; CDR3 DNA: TGTGCCAGCAGTTACAACTTTCAAGAGACCCAGTACTTC
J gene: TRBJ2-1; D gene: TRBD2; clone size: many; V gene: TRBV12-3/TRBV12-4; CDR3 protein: CASGTSGRAGVYNEQFF; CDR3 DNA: TGTGCCAGCGGAACTAGCGGGAGGGCCGGGGTTTACAATGAGCAGTTCTTC
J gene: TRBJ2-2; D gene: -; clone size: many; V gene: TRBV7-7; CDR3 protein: CASSLGTGILFF; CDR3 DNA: TGTGCCAGCAGCTTAGGGACGGGGATACTGTTTTTT
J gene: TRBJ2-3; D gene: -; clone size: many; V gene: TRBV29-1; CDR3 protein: CSASGSTDTQYF; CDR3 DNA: TGCAGCGCGAGCGGGTCCACAGATACGCAGTATTTT